This is a list of T cell receptor beta chains from one sample in a study of breast tumors, draining lymph nodes, adjacent tissues. MiXCR was run by TCRdb on the multiplex PCR reads, yielding one entry per CDR3 protein. The sample has roughly 130,000 distinct CDR3 sequences; approximately 32% are singletons. Sequencing used axillary lymph node tissue. The receptors originated from a female donor with breast cancer. Some clones in this sample may be carry-over from other donors' samples. Both conserved end residues are part of each CDR3. Fields, in order: clone size, D gene, V gene, CDR3 length, J gene, CDR3 DNA, CDR3 protein. A D gene is named only where the DNA matches it firmly. Not all rows give a size; the values are once, few, many and, for expanded clones, a class.

clone_size: few
d_call: .
v_call: TRBV3-1
cdr3_length: 14
j_call: TRBJ2-7
cdr3_nt: TGTGCCAGCAGCCCTAACCGGGGTGGCTACGAGCAGTACTTC
cdr3_aa: CASSPNRGGYEQYF

clone_size: many
d_call: .
v_call: TRBV24-1
cdr3_length: 16
j_call: TRBJ2-1
cdr3_nt: TGTGCCACCAGTGATTCGTCGACGGGGAAAAGTAGGGAGCAGTTCTTC
cdr3_aa: CATSDSSTGKSREQFF

clone_size: .
d_call: TRBD2
v_call: TRBV7-2
cdr3_length: 17
j_call: TRBJ2-3
cdr3_nt: TGTACCTGCAGCCGACCCATAGCGGGGGGGCCACAAGATACGCAGTATTTT
cdr3_aa: CTCSRPIAGGPQDTQYF

clone_size: .
d_call: .
v_call: TRBV29-1
cdr3_length: 12
j_call: TRBJ2-5
cdr3_nt: TGCAGCGTTGAAGTATCAGGGGAGACCCAGTACTTC
cdr3_aa: CSVEVSGETQYF

clone_size: many
d_call: .
v_call: TRBV5-8
cdr3_length: 14
j_call: TRBJ2-7
cdr3_nt: TGTGCCAGCAGCCCGTTTTCCCTCGACTACGAGCAGTACTTC
cdr3_aa: CASSPFSLDYEQYF

clone_size: few
d_call: .
v_call: TRBV2
cdr3_length: 11
j_call: TRBJ1-1
cdr3_nt: TGTGCCAGCGAAGAAAACACTGAAGCTTTCTTT
cdr3_aa: CASEENTEAFF

clone_size: many
d_call: TRBD1
v_call: TRBV2
cdr3_length: 13
j_call: TRBJ1-2
cdr3_nt: TGTGCCAGTCCAGGGGGGCAAGCAAGGGGCTACACCTTC
cdr3_aa: CASPGGQARGYTF

clone_size: many
d_call: .
v_call: TRBV27
cdr3_length: 11
j_call: TRBJ2-1
cdr3_nt: TGTGCCACCAATGGGGCCGGGGAGCAGTTCTTC
cdr3_aa: CATNGAGEQFF

clone_size: many
d_call: .
v_call: TRBV19
cdr3_length: 19
j_call: TRBJ2-3
cdr3_nt: TGTGCCAGTAGTATAAAACCGGGACACGGTCCGATGTTGGCAGATACGCAGTATTTT
cdr3_aa: CASSIKPGHGPMLADTQYF

clone_size: .
d_call: TRBD1
v_call: TRBV29-1
cdr3_length: 13
j_call: TRBJ1-4
cdr3_nt: TGCAGCGCCAACAGGGGCGTTGGTGAAAAACTGTTTTTT
cdr3_aa: CSANRGVGEKLFF

clone_size: .
d_call: .
v_call: TRBV4-3
cdr3_length: 13
j_call: TRBJ1-3
cdr3_nt: TGCGCCAGCAGCCAAGATAACGGCAACACTATATATTTT
cdr3_aa: CASSQDNGNTIYF

clone_size: many
d_call: .
v_call: TRBV2
cdr3_length: 14
j_call: TRBJ1-2
cdr3_nt: TGTGCCAGCAGGATAGGGGGATTTGACTATGGCTACACCTTC
cdr3_aa: CASRIGGFDYGYTF

clone_size: many
d_call: .
v_call: TRBV6-1
cdr3_length: 14
j_call: TRBJ1-5
cdr3_nt: TGTGCCAGCAGGGGGATGCGGAGCAATCAGCCCCAGCATTTT
cdr3_aa: CASRGMRSNQPQHF

clone_size: many
d_call: TRBD1
v_call: TRBV9
cdr3_length: 15
j_call: TRBJ2-2
cdr3_nt: TGTGCCAGCAGCCAGGACAGGGGAGTCCCCGGGGAGCTGTTTTTT
cdr3_aa: CASSQDRGVPGELFF

clone_size: .
d_call: .
v_call: TRBV27
cdr3_length: 13
j_call: TRBJ2-4
cdr3_nt: TGTGCCAGCAGACAGGGTGGCAAAAACATTCAGTACTTC
cdr3_aa: CASRQGGKNIQYF

clone_size: .
d_call: .
v_call: TRBV2
cdr3_length: 16
j_call: TRBJ1-5
cdr3_nt: TGTGCCAGCAGTGAAGCGGGGGCCCTCCGAAGTCAGCCCCAGCATTTT
cdr3_aa: CASSEAGALRSQPQHF

clone_size: .
d_call: TRBD1
v_call: TRBV7-2
cdr3_length: 15
j_call: TRBJ1-5
cdr3_nt: TGTGCCAGCAGCCCGCGGACAGGGGGCAGGGAGCCCCAGCATTTT
cdr3_aa: CASSPRTGGREPQHF

clone_size: many
d_call: TRBD1
v_call: TRBV5-6
cdr3_length: 14
j_call: TRBJ1-2
cdr3_nt: TGTGCCAGCAGAGGGACAGGGATTTTCTATGGCTACACCTTC
cdr3_aa: CASRGTGIFYGYTF

clone_size: many
d_call: .
v_call: TRBV5-1
cdr3_length: 14
j_call: TRBJ1-4
cdr3_nt: TGCGCCACCAAAATGGAGGACTCTAATGAAAAACTGTTTTTT
cdr3_aa: CATKMEDSNEKLFF

clone_size: .
d_call: TRBD2
v_call: TRBV20-1
cdr3_length: 16
j_call: TRBJ2-4
cdr3_nt: TGCAGTGCTAGACAGCATGGGGGGGAGGCCAAAAACATTCAGTACTTC
cdr3_aa: CSARQHGGEAKNIQYF

clone_size: many
d_call: .
v_call: TRBV5-1
cdr3_length: 15
j_call: TRBJ1-3
cdr3_nt: TGCGCCAGCAGCGGAGGGTATGGGAATGGAAACACCATATATTTT
cdr3_aa: CASSGGYGNGNTIYF

clone_size: many
d_call: TRBD1
v_call: TRBV20-1
cdr3_length: 14
j_call: TRBJ2-1
cdr3_nt: TGCAGTGCTAAGCGGGACAGGGGGAACAATGAGCAGTTCTTC
cdr3_aa: CSAKRDRGNNEQFF

clone_size: few
d_call: .
v_call: TRBV5-8
cdr3_length: 15
j_call: TRBJ2-5
cdr3_nt: TGTGCCAGCAGCTTGGGACAGGCGAATAAAGAGACCCAGTACTTC
cdr3_aa: CASSLGQANKETQYF

clone_size: .
d_call: .
v_call: TRBV18
cdr3_length: 15
j_call: TRBJ1-1
cdr3_nt: TGTGCCAGCTCACCGGGACCCCTAACATTCATGGGAGCTTTCTTT
cdr3_aa: CASSPGPLTFMGAFF

clone_size: .
d_call: TRBD1
v_call: TRBV7-8
cdr3_length: 16
j_call: TRBJ2-7
cdr3_nt: TGTGCCAGCAGCGCCCAGGGGGTCCCAAGCTCCTACGAGCAGTACTTC
cdr3_aa: CASSAQGVPSSYEQYF

clone_size: .
d_call: .
v_call: TRBV6-2/TRBV6-3
cdr3_length: 13
j_call: TRBJ1-1
cdr3_nt: TGTGCCAGCAGTTACGGAGGGGTAACTGAAGCTTTCTTT
cdr3_aa: CASSYGGVTEAFF

clone_size: .
d_call: .
v_call: TRBV11-2
cdr3_length: 15
j_call: TRBJ1-2
cdr3_nt: TGTGCCAGCAGCTTAGATGGACGGATTACCTATGGCTACACCTTC
cdr3_aa: CASSLDGRITYGYTF

clone_size: many
d_call: .
v_call: TRBV5-1
cdr3_length: 15
j_call: TRBJ2-2
cdr3_nt: TGCGCCAGCAGCTTGGAACTAAACCTGATCGGGGAGCTGTTTTTT
cdr3_aa: CASSLELNLIGELFF

clone_size: few
d_call: .
v_call: TRBV6-2/TRBV6-3
cdr3_length: 12
j_call: TRBJ2-3
cdr3_nt: TGTGCCAGCAGTCACTCGGTAGATACGCAGTATTTT
cdr3_aa: CASSHSVDTQYF

clone_size: many
d_call: TRBD1
v_call: TRBV5-1
cdr3_length: 14
j_call: TRBJ1-5
cdr3_nt: TGCGCCAGCAGCTTGGAGACAGGGAATCAGCCCCAGCATTTT
cdr3_aa: CASSLETGNQPQHF

clone_size: .
d_call: TRBD1
v_call: TRBV7-2
cdr3_length: 15
j_call: TRBJ1-4
cdr3_nt: TGTGCCAGCAGCTTAGAAGGGACAGGGGGCGAAAAACTGTTTTTT
cdr3_aa: CASSLEGTGGEKLFF

clone_size: many
d_call: .
v_call: TRBV7-2
cdr3_length: 13
j_call: TRBJ1-1
cdr3_nt: TGTGCCAGCAGCTTAGCGAGGCTTGAGGAAGCTTTCTTT
cdr3_aa: CASSLARLEEAFF

clone_size: once
d_call: .
v_call: TRBV7-3
cdr3_length: 15
j_call: TRBJ2-7
cdr3_nt: TGTGCCAGCAGCCCGGGGCCAGGGGCTACCTACGAGCAGTACTTC
cdr3_aa: CASSPGPGATYEQYF

clone_size: many
d_call: .
v_call: TRBV3-1
cdr3_length: 14
j_call: TRBJ1-2
cdr3_nt: TGTGCCAGCAGCCAAGATAATAGGCACTATGGCTACACCTTC
cdr3_aa: CASSQDNRHYGYTF

clone_size: .
d_call: TRBD1
v_call: TRBV10-2
cdr3_length: 14
j_call: TRBJ1-6
cdr3_nt: TGCGCCAGCAGTAGACAGGGGATTAATTCACCCCTCCACTTT
cdr3_aa: CASSRQGINSPLHF

clone_size: many
d_call: TRBD1
v_call: TRBV5-8
cdr3_length: 14
j_call: TRBJ1-2
cdr3_nt: TGTGCCAGCAGCTTGGCAGGGGGCGTCCATGGCTACACCTTC
cdr3_aa: CASSLAGGVHGYTF

clone_size: few
d_call: TRBD1
v_call: TRBV6-5
cdr3_length: 17
j_call: TRBJ2-2
cdr3_nt: TGTGCCAGCACTCCTATATGGGGGACAGGTCTCACCGGGGAGCTGTTTTTT
cdr3_aa: CASTPIWGTGLTGELFF

clone_size: many
d_call: .
v_call: TRBV19
cdr3_length: 16
j_call: TRBJ2-1
cdr3_nt: TGTACCAGTAGTCGCAGTTTCAACCCTCCCTACAATGAGCAGTTCTTC
cdr3_aa: CTSSRSFNPPYNEQFF